This is a list of T cell receptor beta chains from one sample in a study of tumor-infiltrating lymphocytes in glioblastoma multiforme. In TCRdb, the multiplex PCR reads were re-called with MiXCR into one record per CDR3 protein. Of fewer than 10,000 distinct CDR3 sequences in the sample, 65% to 80% were seen once. Material: brain tumor tissue. The receptors derive from a male donor with glioblastoma. Each CDR3 is given without its conserved first and last residue.

TRBV10-3 | VIGESGREQY
TRBV29-1 | GVEDPDRGTYNEQL
TRBV6-1 | ASSEVTSGRRNEQF
TRBV11-3 | ASSIKEAEKKTENF
TRBV6-5 | ASSYVPGASTGELF
TRBV6-2/TRBV6-3 | ASSSSGTGINYGYT
TRBV20-1 | SARGNSVNYGYT
TRBV20-1 | SAREPSSYNEQF
TRBV4-2 | ASSQDGSDREIGQPQH
TRBV11-2 | AGSTWILEQY
TRBV6-6 | ASSSGRGYGDTIY